One and the same sample provided the 10 T cell receptor beta chains below, sequenced in a study of CD8+ T cells in alopecia areata. Combined cutaneous lymph node cells underwent sorting by CD4, CD8alpha, NKG2D, NKG2ACE and additional markers. TCR sequencing used cDNA made by reverse transcription of extracted RNA. Measured with immunoSEQ multiplex PCR; TCRdb has only the in-frame clones, and not every one. The sample counts 200,000 to 300,000 clones, none seen once; the ten largest own roughly 1.2%. Sequencing was done on a sample of CD4+ T cells sorted from a lymph node. The receptors shown here come from a C3H/HeJ mouse with alopecia areata. This strain has MHC haplotype H2-k.

This clone was counted only a few times. Mouse names are used for the genes. The CDR3 is cut off 4 residues early in the read; its end comes from the germline J gene. The chain carries TRBV1 and TRBJ1-2; the match to TRBD1 covers 7 bases. Germline V lookup: CDR1 NSQYPW, CDR2 LRSPGD (reference sequence). This CDR3 has 14 residues. The sequenced CDR3 bases are TGCACCTGCAGTGCAGTAGACAGGGCGGAC. This translates into CTCSAVDRAD. The entire CDR3 is CTCSAVDRADDYTF.

Concerning this clone: The gene symbols are mouse symbols. The CDR3 goes on 4 residues after the read ends, and that part is filled in from the germline J gene. This chain joins TRBV1 and TRBJ2-7; 9 bases match TRBD2. The junction had 2 bases not matched to a gene; V was cut back by 0 bases and J by 2 bases. Germline lookup yields CDR1 NSQYPW and CDR2 LRSPGD (reference sequence). The CDR3 consists of 15 residues. Here the CDR3 reads CTCSADWGGPYEQYF. The sequenced part of the CDR3 DNA is TGCACCTGCAGTGCAGACTGGGGGGGACCCTAT.

On this clone itself: Gene labels here are mouse ones. The sequence runs out 4 residues before the end of the CDR3; the remainder is reconstructed from the germline J gene. Other DNA sequences in this specimen translate into the identical CDR3. The chain joins TRBV4 to TRBJ1-1, with D maybe TRBD1 (6 bases). The V gene lost 3 bases and the J gene lost 2 bases, with 7 bases spanning the gap. Germline values: CDR1 LGHDT, CDR2 YNNKQL (reference sequence). The CDR3 length is 13 residues. The CDR3 spells CASSYRGNTEVFF. CDR3 bases read: TGTGCCAGCAGCTACAGGGGCAACACA.

This clone showed up just a few times. Genes and germline are mouse. The DNA ends 4 residues before the CDR3 does, and the rest of the CDR3 is filled in from the germline J gene. The chain combines TRBV13-1 with TRBJ2-3, with 9 bases identical to TRBD1. V dropped 6 bases and J dropped 1; count of bases not matched to a gene: 6. The germline gives CDR1 NSHNY, CDR2 SYGAGN. The CDR3 runs to 15 residues. The part of the CDR3 DNA that was read is TGTGCCAGCAAGTTAGACAGGGGGGGTGCAGAA. Protein product: CASKLDRGGAE. The entire CDR3 protein is CASKLDRGGAETLYF.

This clone was seen more than once but under ten times. Each gene name is a mouse one. The observed sequence ends 4 residues before the CDR3 terminus, with the missing tail filled in from the germline J gene. Other nucleotide sequences from this sample produce the same CDR3. The gene calls are TRBV19 and TRBJ2-3; TRBD2 might be the D (7 bases). The V end lost 1 base, the J end lost 0 bases, and 12 bases lay between the germline ends. The CDR3 sequence is 16 residues long. Germline CDR1 is FNHDT and CDR2 is SITEND (reference sequence). The CDR3 is CASSIPGGPSAETLYF. CDR3 bases read: TGTGCCAGCAGTATACCGGGGGGCCCTAGTGCAGAA.

This clone was observed a few times. Gene names are the mouse ones. The CDR3 goes on 3 residues after the read ends, and that part is filled in from the germline J gene. This chain uses TRBV13-1 with TRBJ1-6; TRBD1 might be the D (5 bases). TRBJ1-6 is an ORF, with its function uncertain. The germline V gene encodes CDR1 NSHNY and CDR2 SYGAGN. The V end was cut by 1 base, the J end by 9 bases, with 8 bases between. CDR3 length: 13 residues. The sequenced CDR3 bases are TGTGCCAGCAGTGATCAGGGAGGTTCGCCC. It is translated as CASSDQGGSP. In full, the CDR3 reads CASSDQGGSPLYF.

This clone has just a few counts. Gene names are the mouse ones. Read data end 4 residues before the CDR3 end; the end is taken from the germline J gene. This specimen includes other DNA sequences encoding the same CDR3. J is TRBJ2-3 and V is TRBV13-3, with 10 nucleotides matching TRBD2. The V and J ends lost 6 bases and 3 bases, in that order; junction bases with no gene match: 1. CDR3 size: 13 residues. CDR1 is NNHDY, CDR2 SYVADS, per germline. This chain's CDR3 is CASKTGGAETLYF. Partial CDR3 DNA: TGTGCCAGCAAGACTGGGGGGGCAGAA.

This clone was seen more than once but under ten times. Gene and germline names: mouse. Other nucleotide sequences from this sample produce the same CDR3. The sequenced CDR3 bases are TGTGCCAGCGGACTGGGGGGGCGGGGAGAC. Protein: CASGLGGRGD. In full, the CDR3 is CASGLGGRGDTQYF. V is TRBV13-2 and J is TRBJ2-5; 11 bases agree with TRBD2. Sequencing ends 4 residues short of the CDR3 end; the germline J gene provides the rest. This CDR3 comprises 14 residues. Per germline, CDR1 NNHNN and CDR2 SYGAGS (reference sequence).

Concerning this clone: All gene names here are mouse names. The read ends 3 residues early relative to the CDR3; the germline J gene fills the gap. The chain recombines TRBV19 with TRBJ1-6; possible D gene TRBD1, 5 bases. Being an ORF, TRBJ1-6 has a function that is uncertain. The CDR3 has 15 amino acids. Germline-derived CDR1 and CDR2 are FNHDT and SITEND (reference sequence). V lost 4 bases to trimming and J lost 3 bases, with 11 bases between them. This chain's CDR3 is CASSLQGVYNSPLYF. The sequenced part of the CDR3 DNA is TGTGCCAGCAGTCTCCAGGGAGTCTATAATTCGCCC.

A word on this clone: Gene names are mouse gene names. The read comes to an end 4 residues before the CDR3 does, leaving the germline J gene to fill in the end. This chain joins TRBV13-1 and TRBJ2-5, with 9 positions matching TRBD1. There are 13 residues in the CDR3. CDR1 and CDR2 from the germline V gene are NSHNY and SYGAGN. CDR3 DNA, as far as it was read: TGTGCCAGCAGTGGGACAGGGGCGGAC. Translated: CASSGTGAD. The complete CDR3 protein is CASSGTGADTQYF.